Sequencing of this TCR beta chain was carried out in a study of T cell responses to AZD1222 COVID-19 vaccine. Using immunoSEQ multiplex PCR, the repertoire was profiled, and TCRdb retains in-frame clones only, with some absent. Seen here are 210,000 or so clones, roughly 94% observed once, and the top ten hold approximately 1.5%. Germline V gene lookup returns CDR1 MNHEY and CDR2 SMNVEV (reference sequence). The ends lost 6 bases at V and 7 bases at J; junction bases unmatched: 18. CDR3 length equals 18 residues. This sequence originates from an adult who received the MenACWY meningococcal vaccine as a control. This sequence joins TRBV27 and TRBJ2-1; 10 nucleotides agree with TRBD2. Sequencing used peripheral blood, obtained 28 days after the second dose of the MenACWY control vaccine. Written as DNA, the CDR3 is TGTGCCAGCAGCCGAGGCGGTAGCGGGAGGTTTGTGATTAATGAGCAGTTCTTC. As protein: CASSRGGSGRFVINEQFF.